This entry concerns a single T cell receptor beta chain. The junction does not match germline at one end; this may be a read error. The data were taken from a study of blood T cell repertoires in COVID-19. Using immunoSEQ multiplex PCR, the repertoire was profiled, and TCRdb retains in-frame clones only, with some absent. The table includes 180,000 or so clones, about 70% detected once. Germline V gene lookup returns CDR1 SGHTA and CDR2 FQGNSA. The CDR3 is made up of 13 amino acids. What was sequenced was peripheral blood. V usage is TRBV7-2 and J usage is TRBJ2-3, with 9 nucleotides matching TRBD2. The source is a woman aged 45-65 years with active or convalescent COVID-19. CDR3 coding DNA: TGTGCCAGCAGCCGGGCGGGGGGGCCTCCTGGACATTTT. As protein: CASSRAGGPPGHF.